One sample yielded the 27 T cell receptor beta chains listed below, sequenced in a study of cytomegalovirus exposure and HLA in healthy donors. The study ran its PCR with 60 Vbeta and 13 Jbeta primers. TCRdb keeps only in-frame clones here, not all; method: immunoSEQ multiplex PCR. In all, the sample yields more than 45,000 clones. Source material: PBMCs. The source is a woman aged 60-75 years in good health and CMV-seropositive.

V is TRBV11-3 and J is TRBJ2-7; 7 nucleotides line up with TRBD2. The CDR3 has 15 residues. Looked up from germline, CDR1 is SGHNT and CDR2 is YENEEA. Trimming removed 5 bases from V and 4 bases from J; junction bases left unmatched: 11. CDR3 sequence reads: CASSAERGPTYEQYF. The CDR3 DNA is TGTGCCAGCAGCGCTGAGCGGGGCCCTACTTACGAGCAGTACTTC.

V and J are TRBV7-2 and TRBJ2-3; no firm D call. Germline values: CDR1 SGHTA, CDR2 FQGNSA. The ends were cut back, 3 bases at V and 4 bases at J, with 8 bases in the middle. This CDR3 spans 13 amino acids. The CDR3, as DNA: TGTGCCAGCAGCTTCTCAGTGGCAGATACGCAGTATTTT. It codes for CASSFSVADTQYF. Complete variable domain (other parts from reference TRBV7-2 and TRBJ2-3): GAGVSQSPSNKVTEKGKDVELRCDPISGHTALYWYRQSLGQGLEFLIYFQGNSAPDKSGLPSDRFSAERTGGSVSTLTIQRTQQEDSAVYLCASSFSVADTQYFGPGTRLTVL.

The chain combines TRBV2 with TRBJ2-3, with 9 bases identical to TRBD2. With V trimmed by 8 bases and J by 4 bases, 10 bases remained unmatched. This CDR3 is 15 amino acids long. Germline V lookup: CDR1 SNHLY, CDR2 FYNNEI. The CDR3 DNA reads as TGTGCCAGCTTACTAGCGGGTCCTAGCGCAGATACGCAGTATTTT. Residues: CASLLAGPSADTQYF.

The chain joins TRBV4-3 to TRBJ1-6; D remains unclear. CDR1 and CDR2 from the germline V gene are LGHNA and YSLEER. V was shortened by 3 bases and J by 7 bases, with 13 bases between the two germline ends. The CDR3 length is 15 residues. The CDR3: CASSHGERLNSPLHF. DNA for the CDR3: TGCGCCAGCAGCCACGGGGAAAGGTTAAATTCACCCCTCCACTTT.

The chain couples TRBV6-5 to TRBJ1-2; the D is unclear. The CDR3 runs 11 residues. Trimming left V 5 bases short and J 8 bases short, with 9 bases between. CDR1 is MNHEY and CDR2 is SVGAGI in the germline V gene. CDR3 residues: CASSDRGGYTF. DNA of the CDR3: TGTGCCAGCAGTGACCGGGGAGGCTACACCTTC.

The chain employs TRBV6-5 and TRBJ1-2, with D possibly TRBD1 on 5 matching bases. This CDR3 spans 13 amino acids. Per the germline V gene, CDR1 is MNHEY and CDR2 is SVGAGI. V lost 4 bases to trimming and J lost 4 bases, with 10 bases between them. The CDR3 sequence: CASSFAGPYGYTF. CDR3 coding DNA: TGTGCCAGCAGTTTCGCAGGGCCCTATGGCTACACCTTC.

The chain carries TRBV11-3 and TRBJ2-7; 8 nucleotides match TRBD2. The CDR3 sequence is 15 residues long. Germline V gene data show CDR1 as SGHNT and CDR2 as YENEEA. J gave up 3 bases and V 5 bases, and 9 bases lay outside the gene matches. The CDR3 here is CASSPVVAGSYEQYF. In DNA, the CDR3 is TGTGCCAGCAGCCCGGTGGTAGCGGGGAGCTACGAGCAGTACTTC.

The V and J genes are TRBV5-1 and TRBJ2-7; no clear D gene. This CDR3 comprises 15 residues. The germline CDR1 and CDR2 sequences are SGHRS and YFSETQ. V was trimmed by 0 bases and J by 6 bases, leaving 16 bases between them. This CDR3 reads CASSLGPQVLFEQYF. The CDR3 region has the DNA TGCGCCAGCAGCTTGGGGCCGCAGGTTTTGTTCGAGCAGTACTTC.

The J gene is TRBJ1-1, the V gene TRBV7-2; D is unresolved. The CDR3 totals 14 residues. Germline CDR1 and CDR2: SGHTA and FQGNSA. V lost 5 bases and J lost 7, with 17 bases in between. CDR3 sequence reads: CASSPRRDGLEAFF. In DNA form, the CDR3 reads TGTGCCAGCAGCCCTCGTCGGGATGGGCTTGAAGCTTTCTTT.

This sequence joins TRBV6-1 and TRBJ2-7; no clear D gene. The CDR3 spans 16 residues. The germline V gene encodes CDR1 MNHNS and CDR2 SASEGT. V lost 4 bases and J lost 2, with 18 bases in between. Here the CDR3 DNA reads TGTGCCAGCAGTGGAGCCCCCGGGTCCTTAACCTACGAGCAGTACTTC. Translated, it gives CASSGAPGSLTYEQYF.

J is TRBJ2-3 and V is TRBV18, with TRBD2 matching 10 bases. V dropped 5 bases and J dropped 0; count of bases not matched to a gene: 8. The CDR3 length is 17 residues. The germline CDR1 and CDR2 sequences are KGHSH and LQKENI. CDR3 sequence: CASSAGLAAFSTDTQYF. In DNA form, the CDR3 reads TGTGCCAGCTCAGCTGGACTAGCGGCCTTTAGCACAGATACGCAGTATTTT.

DNA for the CDR3: TGTGCCAGTAGTCGGGGGGAGATAGCCAAAAACATTCAGTACTTC. Amino acid sequence: CASSRGEIAKNIQYF. The chain links TRBV19 to TRBJ2-4, with 7 bases matching TRBD2. Germline CDR1 LNHDA, CDR2 SQIVND (reference sequence). This CDR3 contains 15 residues. Losses at the gene ends were 5 bases for V and 0 bases for J; bases not matched to a gene: 4.

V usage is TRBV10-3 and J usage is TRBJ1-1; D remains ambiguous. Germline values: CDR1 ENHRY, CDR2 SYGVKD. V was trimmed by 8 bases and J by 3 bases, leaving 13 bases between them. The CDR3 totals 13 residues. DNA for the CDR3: TGTGCCATCGGACTTGGGGATGACACTGAAGCTTTCTTT. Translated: CAIGLGDDTEAFF.

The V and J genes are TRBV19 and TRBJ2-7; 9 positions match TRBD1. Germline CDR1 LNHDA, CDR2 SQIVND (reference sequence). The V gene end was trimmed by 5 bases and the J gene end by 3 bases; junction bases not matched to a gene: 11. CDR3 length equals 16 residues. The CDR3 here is CASSATPGQGVYEQYF. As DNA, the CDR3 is TGTGCCAGTAGTGCAACTCCGGGACAGGGAGTCTACGAGCAGTACTTC.

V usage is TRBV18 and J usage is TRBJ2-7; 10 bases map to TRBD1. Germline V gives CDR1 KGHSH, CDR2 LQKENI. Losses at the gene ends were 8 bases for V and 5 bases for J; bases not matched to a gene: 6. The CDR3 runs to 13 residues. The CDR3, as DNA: TGTGCCAGCGACAGGGGGCTTCTGGACGAGCAGTACTTC. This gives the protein CASDRGLLDEQYF.

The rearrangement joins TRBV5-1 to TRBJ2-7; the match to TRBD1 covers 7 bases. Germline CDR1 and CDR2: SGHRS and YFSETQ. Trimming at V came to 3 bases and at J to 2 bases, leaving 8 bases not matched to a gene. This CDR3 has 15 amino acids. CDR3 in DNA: TGCGCCAGCAGCTGGCCACGGGACAGCGCCTACGAGCAGTACTTC. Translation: CASSWPRDSAYEQYF.

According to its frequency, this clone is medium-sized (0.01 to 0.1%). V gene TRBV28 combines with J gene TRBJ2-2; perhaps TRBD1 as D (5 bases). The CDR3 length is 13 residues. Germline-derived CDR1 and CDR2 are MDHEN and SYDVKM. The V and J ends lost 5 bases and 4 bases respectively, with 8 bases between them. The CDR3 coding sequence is TGTGCCAGCAGTGCTAGGGGCACCGGGGAGCTGTTTTTT. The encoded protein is CASSARGTGELFF.

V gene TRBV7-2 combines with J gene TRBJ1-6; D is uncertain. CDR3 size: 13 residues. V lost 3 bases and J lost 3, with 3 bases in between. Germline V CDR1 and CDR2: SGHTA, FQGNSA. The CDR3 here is CASSLSYNSPLHF. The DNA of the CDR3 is TGTGCCAGCAGCTTGAGCTATAATTCACCCCTCCACTTT. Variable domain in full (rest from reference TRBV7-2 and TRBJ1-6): GAGVSQSPSNKVTEKGKDVELRCDPISGHTALYWYRQSLGQGLEFLIYFQGNSAPDKSGLPSDRFSAERTGGSVSTLTIQRTQQEDSAVYLCASSLSYNSPLHFGNGTRLTVT.

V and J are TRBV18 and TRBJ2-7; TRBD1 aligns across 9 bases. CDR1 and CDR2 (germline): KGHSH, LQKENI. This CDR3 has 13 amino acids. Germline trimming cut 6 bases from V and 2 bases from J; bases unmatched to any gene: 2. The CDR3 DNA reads TGTGCCAGCTCTAGGACAGGGGCCTACGAGCAGTACTTC. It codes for CASSRTGAYEQYF.

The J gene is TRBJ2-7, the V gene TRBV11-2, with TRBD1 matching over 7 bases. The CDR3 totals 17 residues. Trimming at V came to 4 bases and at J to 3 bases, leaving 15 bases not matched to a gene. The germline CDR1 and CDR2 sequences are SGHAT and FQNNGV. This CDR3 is CASSSIPWDSGGYEQYF. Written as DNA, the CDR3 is TGTGCCAGCAGCTCCATACCGTGGGACAGCGGAGGCTACGAGCAGTACTTC. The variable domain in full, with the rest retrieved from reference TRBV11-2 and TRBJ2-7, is EAGVAQSPRYKIIEKRQSVAFWCNPISGHATLYWYQQILGQGPKLLIQFQNNGVVDDSQLPKDRFSAERLKGVDSTLKIQPAKLEDSAVYLCASSSIPWDSGGYEQYFGPGTRLTVT.

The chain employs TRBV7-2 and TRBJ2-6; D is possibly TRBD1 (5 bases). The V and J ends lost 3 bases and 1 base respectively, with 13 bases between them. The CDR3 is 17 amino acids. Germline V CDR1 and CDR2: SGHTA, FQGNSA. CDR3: CASSFKGLSSGANVLTF. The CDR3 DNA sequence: TGTGCCAGCAGCTTCAAGGGGTTGAGTTCTGGGGCCAACGTCCTGACTTTC.

As DNA, the CDR3 is TGTGCCAGCTCACCACCTAGGAGGCCCGATATCGTCCGTTGGTATGGCTACACCTTC. This translates into CASSPPRRPDIVRWYGYTF. The chain links TRBV18 to TRBJ1-2; D is unresolved. CDR3 length: 19 residues. V was cut by 0 bases and J by 5 bases, with 25 bases left in between. CDR1 and CDR2 (germline): KGHSH, LQKENI.

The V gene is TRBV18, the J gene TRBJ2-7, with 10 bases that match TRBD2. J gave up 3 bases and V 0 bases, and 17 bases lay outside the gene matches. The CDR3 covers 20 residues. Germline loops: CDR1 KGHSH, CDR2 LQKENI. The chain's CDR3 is CASSPPSLAGARQPHYEQYF. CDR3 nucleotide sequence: TGTGCCAGCTCACCACCCTCTCTAGCGGGGGCCCGGCAACCACACTACGAGCAGTACTTC.

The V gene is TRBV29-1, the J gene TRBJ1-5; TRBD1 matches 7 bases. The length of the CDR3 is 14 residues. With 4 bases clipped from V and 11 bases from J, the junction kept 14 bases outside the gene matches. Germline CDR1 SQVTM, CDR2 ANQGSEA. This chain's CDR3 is CSVGWDSYQTAQHF. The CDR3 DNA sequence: TGCAGCGTTGGTTGGGACAGTTACCAGACAGCCCAGCATTTT.

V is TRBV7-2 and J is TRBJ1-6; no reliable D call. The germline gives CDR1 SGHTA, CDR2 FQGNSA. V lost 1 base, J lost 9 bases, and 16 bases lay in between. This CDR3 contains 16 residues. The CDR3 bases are TGTGCCAGCAGCTTAGGTCAGCCGGGGAGCGGTTCACCCCTCCACTTT. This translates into CASSLGQPGSGSPLHF.

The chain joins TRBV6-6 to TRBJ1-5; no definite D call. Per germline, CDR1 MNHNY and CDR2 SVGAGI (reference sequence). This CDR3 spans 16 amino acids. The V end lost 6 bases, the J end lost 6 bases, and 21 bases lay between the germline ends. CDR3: CASSPKLGGYGQPQHF. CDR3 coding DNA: TGTGCCAGCAGCCCTAAATTGGGAGGGTATGGTCAGCCCCAGCATTTT.

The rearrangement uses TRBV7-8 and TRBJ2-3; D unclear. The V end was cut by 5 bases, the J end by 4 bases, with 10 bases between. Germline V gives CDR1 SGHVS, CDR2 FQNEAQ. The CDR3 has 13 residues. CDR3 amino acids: CASSTSTADTQYF. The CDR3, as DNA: TGTGCCAGCAGCACCTCTACGGCAGATACGCAGTATTTT.